The T cell receptor (beta chain) described here comes from a study of Ad26.COV2.S vaccination and SARS-CoV-2 variants. Study at large: Ad26.COV2.S shots went into the muscle once or twice, 56 days apart.

The V end lost 4 bases, the J end lost 6 bases, and 9 bases lay between the germline ends. The CDR3 runs to 13 residues. Here immunoSEQ multiplex PCR was the method, and the copy in TCRdb shows in-frame clones only, minus some. The sample records around 370,000 clones, about 85% being singletons. Treatment noted: 15 to 20 received Ad26.COV2.S at low or high dose, single or two shots; about five received placebo; per-sample allocation not given. Day 63 after the first vaccine or placebo injection was the time point for sampling. This clone was detected once. This TCR was recovered from a person aged 18-65 years who received the Ad26.COV2.S COVID-19 vaccine or a placebo. The input for sequencing was peripheral blood, taken in a trial of Ad26.COV2.S vaccine versus placebo. J is TRBJ2-2 and V is TRBV12-3 or TRBV12-4; D possibly corresponds to TRBD1 (5 bases). This chain's CDR3 is CASSSQGSGELFF. DNA of the CDR3: TGTGCCAGCAGTTCCCAGGGTTCCGGGGAGCTGTTTTTT.